This TCR beta chain was documented in a study of blood T cell repertoires in COVID-19. Turning to the study itself: Spain, Italy and the United States supplied samples that represented acute and convalescent COVID-19. In each case, the material was cDNA or gDNA derived from T cells, B-cell-depleted T cells, or PBMCs.

Trimming stripped 3 bases from V and 6 bases from J, with 15 bases between. The CDR3 is 14 residues long. Germline V gene sequence: CDR1 SSHAT, CDR2 FNYEAQ (reference sequence). Original analysis: Amplification of reference gene primers was used by the study to estimate nucleated cell counts. Libraries were prepared by immunoSEQ multiplex PCR; TCRdb keeps only in-frame clonotypes and omits some of them. Clonal size and the V and J genes are those of that table, whereas D and trimming came from the DNA. Of some 190,000 clones in the sample, about three quarters were seen once. The chain links TRBV7-7 to TRBJ2-7, with TRBD2 as a possible D gene (6 bases). The sequence was obtained from a woman between 50 and 59 years old with active or convalescent COVID-19. Sequencing was carried out using peripheral blood. CDR3 nucleotides: TGTGCCAGCAGCTTGGAGGGGCGACTTGGCGAGCAGTACTTC. Translating gives CASSLEGRLGEQYF.